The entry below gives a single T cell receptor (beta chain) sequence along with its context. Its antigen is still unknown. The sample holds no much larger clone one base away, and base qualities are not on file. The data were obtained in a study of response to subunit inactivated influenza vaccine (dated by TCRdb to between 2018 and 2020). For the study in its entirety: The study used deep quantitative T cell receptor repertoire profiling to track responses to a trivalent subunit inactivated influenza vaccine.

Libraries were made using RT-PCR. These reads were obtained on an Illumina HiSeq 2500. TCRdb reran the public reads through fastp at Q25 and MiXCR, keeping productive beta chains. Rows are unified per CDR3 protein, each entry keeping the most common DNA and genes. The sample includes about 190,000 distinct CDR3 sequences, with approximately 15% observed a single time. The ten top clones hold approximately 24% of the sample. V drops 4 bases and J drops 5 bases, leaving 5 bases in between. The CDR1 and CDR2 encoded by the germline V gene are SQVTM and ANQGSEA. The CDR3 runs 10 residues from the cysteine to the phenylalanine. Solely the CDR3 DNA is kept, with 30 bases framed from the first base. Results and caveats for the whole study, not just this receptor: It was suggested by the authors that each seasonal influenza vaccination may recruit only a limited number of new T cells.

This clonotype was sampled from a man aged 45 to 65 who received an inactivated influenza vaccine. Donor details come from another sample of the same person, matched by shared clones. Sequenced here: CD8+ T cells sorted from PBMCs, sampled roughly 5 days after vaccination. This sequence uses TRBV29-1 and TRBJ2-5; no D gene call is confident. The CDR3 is CSVVEETQYF. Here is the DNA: TGCAGCGTTGTGGAGGAGACCCAGTACTTC.